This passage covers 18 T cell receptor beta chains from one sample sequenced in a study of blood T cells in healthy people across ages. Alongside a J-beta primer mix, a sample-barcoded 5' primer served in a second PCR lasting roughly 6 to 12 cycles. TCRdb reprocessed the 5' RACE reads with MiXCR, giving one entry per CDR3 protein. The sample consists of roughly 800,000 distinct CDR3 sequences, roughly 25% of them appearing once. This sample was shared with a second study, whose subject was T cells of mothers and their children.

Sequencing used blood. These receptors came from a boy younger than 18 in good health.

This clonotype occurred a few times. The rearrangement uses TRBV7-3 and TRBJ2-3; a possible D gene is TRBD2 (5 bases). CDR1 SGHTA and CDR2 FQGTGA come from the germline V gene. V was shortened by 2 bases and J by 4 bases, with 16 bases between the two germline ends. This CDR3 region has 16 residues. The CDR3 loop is CASSLEGIVDADTQYF. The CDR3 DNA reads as TGTGCCAGCAGCTTAGAGGGTATAGTCGATGCAGATACGCAGTATTTT.

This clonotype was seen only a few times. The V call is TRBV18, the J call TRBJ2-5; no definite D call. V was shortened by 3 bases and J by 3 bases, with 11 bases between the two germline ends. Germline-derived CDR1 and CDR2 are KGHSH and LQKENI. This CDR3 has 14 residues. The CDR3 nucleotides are TGTGCCAGCTCACCCGGACGGCAGAAAGAGACCCAGTACTTC. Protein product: CASSPGRQKETQYF.

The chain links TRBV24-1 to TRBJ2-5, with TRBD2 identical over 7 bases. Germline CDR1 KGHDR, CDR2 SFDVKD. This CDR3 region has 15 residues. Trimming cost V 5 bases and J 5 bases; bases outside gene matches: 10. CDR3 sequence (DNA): TGTGCCACCAGTGCAGGTAGCGGGCTATGGGAGACCCAGTACTTC. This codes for CATSAGSGLWETQYF.

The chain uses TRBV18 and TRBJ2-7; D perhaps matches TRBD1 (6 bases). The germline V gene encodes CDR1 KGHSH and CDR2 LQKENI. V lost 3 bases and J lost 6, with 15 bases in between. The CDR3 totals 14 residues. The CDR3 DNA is TGTGCCAGCTCACCGGGAGAGGGGGTAGGCGAGCAGTACTTC. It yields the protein CASSPGEGVGEQYF.

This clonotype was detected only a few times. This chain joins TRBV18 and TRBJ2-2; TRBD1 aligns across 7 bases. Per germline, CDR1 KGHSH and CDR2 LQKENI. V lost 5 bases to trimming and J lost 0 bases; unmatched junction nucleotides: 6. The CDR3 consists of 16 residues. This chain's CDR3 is CASSRGQQTNTGELFF. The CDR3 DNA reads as TGTGCCAGCTCAAGGGGACAGCAAACGAACACCGGGGAGCTGTTTTTT.

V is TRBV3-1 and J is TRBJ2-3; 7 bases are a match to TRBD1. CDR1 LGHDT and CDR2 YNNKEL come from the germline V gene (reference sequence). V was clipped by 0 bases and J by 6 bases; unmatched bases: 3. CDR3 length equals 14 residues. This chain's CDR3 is CASSQDNRGDTQYF. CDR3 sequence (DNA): TGTGCCAGCAGCCAAGATAACAGGGGTGATACGCAGTATTTT.

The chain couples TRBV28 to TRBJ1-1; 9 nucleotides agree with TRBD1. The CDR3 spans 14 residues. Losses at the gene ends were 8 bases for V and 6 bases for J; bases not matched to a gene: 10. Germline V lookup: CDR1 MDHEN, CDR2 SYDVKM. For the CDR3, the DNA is TGTGCCAGCCGGGACAGGGTGGTGGTTGCTGAAGCTTTCTTT. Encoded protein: CASRDRVVVAEAFF. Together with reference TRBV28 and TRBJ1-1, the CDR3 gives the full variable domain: DVKVTQSSRYLVKRTGEKVFLECVQDMDHENMFWYRQDPGLGLRLIYFSYDVKMKEKGDIPEGYSVSREKKERFSLILESASTNQTSMYLCASRDRVVVAEAFFGQGTRLTVV.

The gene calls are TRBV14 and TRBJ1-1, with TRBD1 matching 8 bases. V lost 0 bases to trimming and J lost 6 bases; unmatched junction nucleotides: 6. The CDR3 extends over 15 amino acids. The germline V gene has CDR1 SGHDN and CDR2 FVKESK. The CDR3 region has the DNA TGTGCCAGCAGCCAAGATACCGGGGGACAGGCTGAAGCTTTCTTT. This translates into CASSQDTGGQAEAFF.

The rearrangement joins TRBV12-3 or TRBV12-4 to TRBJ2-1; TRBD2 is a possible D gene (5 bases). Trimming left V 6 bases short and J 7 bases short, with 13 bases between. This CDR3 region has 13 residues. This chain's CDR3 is CASSSNTRNEQFF. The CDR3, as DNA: TGTGCCAGCAGCTCCAACACTAGGAATGAGCAGTTCTTC.

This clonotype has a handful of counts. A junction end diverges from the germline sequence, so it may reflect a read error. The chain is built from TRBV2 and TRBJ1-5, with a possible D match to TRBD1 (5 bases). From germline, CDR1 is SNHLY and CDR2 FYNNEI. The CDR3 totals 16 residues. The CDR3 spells CASRQVEQMDNRPQHF. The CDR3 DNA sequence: TGTGCCAGCAGACAAGTGGAGCAGATGGACAATCGGCCCCAGCATTTT.

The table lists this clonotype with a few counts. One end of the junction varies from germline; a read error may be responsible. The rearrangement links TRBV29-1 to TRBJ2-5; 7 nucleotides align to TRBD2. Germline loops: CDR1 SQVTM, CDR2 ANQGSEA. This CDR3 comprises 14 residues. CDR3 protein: CSFRGAGDRETQCF. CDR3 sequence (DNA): TGCAGCTTCCGTGGGGCGGGGGATCGAGAGACCCAGTGCTTC.

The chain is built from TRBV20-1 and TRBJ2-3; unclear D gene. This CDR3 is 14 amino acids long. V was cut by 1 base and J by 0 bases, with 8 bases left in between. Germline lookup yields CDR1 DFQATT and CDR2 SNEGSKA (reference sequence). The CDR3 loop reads CSARALDSTDTQYF. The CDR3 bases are TGCAGTGCTAGAGCCCTTGACAGCACAGATACGCAGTATTTT.

The DNA for the CDR3 is TGTGCCAGCAGTTTGTTCAGCGGGACTAGTGTAATTTGGAGCACAGATACGCAGTATTTT. Residues: CASSLFSGTSVIWSTDTQYF. The chain employs TRBV12-3 or TRBV12-4 and TRBJ2-3; TRBD2 matches at 8 bases. The CDR3 spans 20 residues. V lost 3 bases and J lost 0; bases outside the gene matches: 17.

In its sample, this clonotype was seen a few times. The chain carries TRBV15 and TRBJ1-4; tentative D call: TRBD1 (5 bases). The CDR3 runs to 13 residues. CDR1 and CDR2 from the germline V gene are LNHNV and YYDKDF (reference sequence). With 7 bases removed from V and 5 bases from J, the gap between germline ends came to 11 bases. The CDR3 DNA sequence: TGTGCCACCATGGGTCGACAGAATGAAAAACTGTTTTTT. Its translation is CATMGRQNEKLFF.

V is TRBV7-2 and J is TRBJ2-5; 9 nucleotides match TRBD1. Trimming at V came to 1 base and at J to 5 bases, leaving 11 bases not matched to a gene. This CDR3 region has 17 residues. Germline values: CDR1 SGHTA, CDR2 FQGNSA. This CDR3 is CASSLVFGTGLGETQYF. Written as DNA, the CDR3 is TGTGCCAGCAGCTTAGTTTTTGGGACAGGGTTGGGGGAGACCCAGTACTTC.

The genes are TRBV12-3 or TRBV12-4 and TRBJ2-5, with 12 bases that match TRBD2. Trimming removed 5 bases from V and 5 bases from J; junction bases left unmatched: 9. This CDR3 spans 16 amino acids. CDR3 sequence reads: CASSGPPSGGAETQYF. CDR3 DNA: TGTGCCAGCAGTGGCCCACCTAGCGGGGGGGCTGAGACCCAGTACTTC.

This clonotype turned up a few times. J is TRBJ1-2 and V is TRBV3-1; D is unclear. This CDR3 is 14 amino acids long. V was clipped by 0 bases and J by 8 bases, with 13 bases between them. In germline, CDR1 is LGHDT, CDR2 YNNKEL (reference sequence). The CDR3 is CASSQDPYTGGYTF. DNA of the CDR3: TGTGCCAGCAGCCAAGATCCGTATACGGGAGGCTACACCTTC.

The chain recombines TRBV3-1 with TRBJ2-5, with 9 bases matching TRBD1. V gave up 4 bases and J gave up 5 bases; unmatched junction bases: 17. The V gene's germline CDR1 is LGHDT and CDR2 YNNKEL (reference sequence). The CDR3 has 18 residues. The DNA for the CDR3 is TGTGCCAGCAGCCCCCCTTCGGGGACAGGGACGGCGACGGAGACCCAGTACTTC. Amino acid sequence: CASSPPSGTGTATETQYF.